This T cell receptor (beta chain) was recorded in a study of shared clonotypes between healthy human individuals. For the study at large: Three plates each covered CD4 naive and memory; CD8 naive two, CD8 memory one. Overall study findings and caveats: Although depth was large, rarefaction showed that sequencing of the sorted subsets was incomplete. Larger estimated richness was generally recorded for naive subsets relative to memory subsets.

Concerning this clone: Its antigen is not identified.

Deep-level settings were used for running the assay. Generated by immunoSEQ multiplex PCR, the TCRdb table keeps only in-frame clones and is missing some. The profile shows 700,000 to 950,000 clones, approximately 96% of them singletons. Naive CD8 isolation took CD45RO-negative cells positively selected for CCR7 and excluded terminally differentiated effector memory CD45RA+ cells. Germline loops: CDR1 MNHEY, CDR2 SMNVEV (reference sequence). V dropped 6 bases and J dropped 1 base, with 12 bases sitting between them. This CDR3 has 14 amino acids. The TCR comes from a man younger than 45 in good health. The V call is TRBV27, the J call TRBJ2-5, with a tentative D call TRBD1 (6 bases). Specimen: naive CD8+ T cells sorted from blood. The CDR3 protein is CASSNQGFQETQYF. The CDR3, as DNA: TGTGCCAGCAGCAACCAGGGGTTCCAAGAGACCCAGTACTTC.